This T cell receptor beta chain was captured in a study of early T cells in non-severe SARS-CoV-2 infection. In the study overall: With bulk RNA from unsorted whole blood as input, sequencing yielded unpaired chains.

TCRdb reprocessed the 5' RACE reads via MiXCR and lists one record per CDR3 protein. The sample lists around 37,000 distinct CDR3 sequences; about 8.2% were seen once. The table lists this clonotype with many counts. The sequence was collected from an adult who was a healthcare worker with PCR-confirmed SARS-CoV-2 infection or an uninfected control (not recorded which). The sequenced material came from whole blood.

The CDR3 here is CASSSSRADTQYF. DNA for the CDR3: TGTGCCAGCAGCTCCTCTAGGGCAGATACGCAGTATTTT. The V and J genes are TRBV7-3 and TRBJ2-3, with D unresolved. Germline-derived CDR1 and CDR2 are SGHTA and FQGTGA. Trimming removed 4 bases at V and 4 bases at J, with 9 bases between. CDR3 length equals 13 residues. The full variable domain, its missing parts supplied by reference TRBV7-3 and TRBJ2-3, is GAGVSQTPSNKVTEKGKYVELRCDPISGHTALYWYRQSLGQGPEFLIYFQGTGAADDSGLPNDRFFAVRPEGSVSTLKIQRTERGDSAVYLCASSSSRADTQYFGPGTRLTVL.